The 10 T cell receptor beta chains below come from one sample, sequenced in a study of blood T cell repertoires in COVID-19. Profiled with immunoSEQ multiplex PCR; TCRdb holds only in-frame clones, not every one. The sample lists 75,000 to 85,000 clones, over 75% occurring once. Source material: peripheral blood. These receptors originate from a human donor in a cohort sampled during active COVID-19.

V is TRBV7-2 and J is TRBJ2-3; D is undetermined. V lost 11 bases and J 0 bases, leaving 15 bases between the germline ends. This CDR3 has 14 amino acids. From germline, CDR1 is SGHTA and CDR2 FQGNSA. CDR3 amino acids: CAGSQELSTDTQYF. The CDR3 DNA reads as TGTGCCGGATCCCAGGAATTGAGCACAGATACGCAGTATTTT.

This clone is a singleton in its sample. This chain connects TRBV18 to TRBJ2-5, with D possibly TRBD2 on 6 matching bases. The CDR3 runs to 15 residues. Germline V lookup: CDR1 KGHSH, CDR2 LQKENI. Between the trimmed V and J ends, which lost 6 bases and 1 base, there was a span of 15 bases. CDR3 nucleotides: TGTGCCAGCTCCGGGCTCGGGGGACCCCAAGAGACCCAGTACTTC. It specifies CASSGLGGPQETQYF.

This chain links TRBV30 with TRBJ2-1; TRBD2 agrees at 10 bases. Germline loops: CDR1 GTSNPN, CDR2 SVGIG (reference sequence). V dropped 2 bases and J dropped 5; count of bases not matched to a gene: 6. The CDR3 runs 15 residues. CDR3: CAWSPGGLANNEQFF. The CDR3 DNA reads TGTGCCTGGAGTCCGGGGGGACTAGCGAACAATGAGCAGTTCTTC.

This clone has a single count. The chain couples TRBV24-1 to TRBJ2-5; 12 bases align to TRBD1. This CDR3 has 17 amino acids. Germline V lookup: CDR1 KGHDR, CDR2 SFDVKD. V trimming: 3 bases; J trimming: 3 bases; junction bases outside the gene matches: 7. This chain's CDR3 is CATSDALGQGAKETQYF. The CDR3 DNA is TGTGCCACCAGTGATGCCCTGGGACAGGGGGCAAAAGAGACCCAGTACTTC.

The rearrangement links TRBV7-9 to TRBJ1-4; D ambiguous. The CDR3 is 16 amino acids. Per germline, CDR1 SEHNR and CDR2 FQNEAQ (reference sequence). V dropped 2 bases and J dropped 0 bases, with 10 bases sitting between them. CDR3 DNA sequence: TGTGCCAGCAGCTTATATGTTTATGCAACTAATGAAAAACTGTTTTTT. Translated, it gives CASSLYVYATNEKLFF.

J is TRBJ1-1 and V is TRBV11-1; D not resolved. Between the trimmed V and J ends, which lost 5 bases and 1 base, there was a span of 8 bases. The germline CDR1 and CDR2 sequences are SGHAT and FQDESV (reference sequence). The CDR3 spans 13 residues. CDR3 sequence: CASSRGKNTEAFF. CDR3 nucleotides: TGTGCCAGCAGCCGAGGAAAGAACACTGAAGCTTTCTTT.

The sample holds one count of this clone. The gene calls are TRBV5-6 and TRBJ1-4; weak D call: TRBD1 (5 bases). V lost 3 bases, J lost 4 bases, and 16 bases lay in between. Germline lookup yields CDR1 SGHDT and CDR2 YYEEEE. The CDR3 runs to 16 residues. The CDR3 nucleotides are TGTGCCAGCAGCTCGGGACTCCGGGGGATTAATGAAAAACTGTTTTTT. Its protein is CASSSGLRGINEKLFF.

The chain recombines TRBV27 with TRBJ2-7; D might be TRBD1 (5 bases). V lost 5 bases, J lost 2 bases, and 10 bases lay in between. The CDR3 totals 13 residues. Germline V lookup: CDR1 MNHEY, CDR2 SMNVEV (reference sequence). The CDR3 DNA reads TGTGCCAGCAGTCTTGGGGCCCCCTACGAGCAGTACTTC. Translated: CASSLGAPYEQYF.

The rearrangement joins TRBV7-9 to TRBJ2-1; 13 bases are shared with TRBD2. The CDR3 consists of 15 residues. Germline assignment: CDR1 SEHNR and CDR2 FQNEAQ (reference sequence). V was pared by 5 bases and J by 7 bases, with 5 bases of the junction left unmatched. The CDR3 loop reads CASSGGLAGWNEQFF. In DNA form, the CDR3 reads TGTGCCAGCAGCGGGGGACTAGCGGGGTGGAATGAGCAGTTCTTC.

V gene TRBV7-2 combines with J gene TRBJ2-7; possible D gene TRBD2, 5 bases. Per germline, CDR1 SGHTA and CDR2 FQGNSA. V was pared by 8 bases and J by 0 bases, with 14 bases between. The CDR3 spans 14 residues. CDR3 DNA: TGTGCCAGCGGGAGCTCCGGGAACTCCTACGAGCAGTACTTC. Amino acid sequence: CASGSSGNSYEQYF.